This TCR beta chain was documented in a study of T cell changes during pregnancy in multiple sclerosis (dated by TCRdb to between 2018 and 2020). Background for the entire study: Changes in the T cell repertoire over the course of pregnancy were examined in this study in women with multiple sclerosis.

From the germline V gene, CDR1 is MGHDK and CDR2 is SYGVNS. Inclusive of the bounding cysteine and phenylalanine, the CDR3 is 13 residues long. CDR3 DNA is the only sequence kept; it has 39 bases, read in frame from the first base. V is cut back by 10 bases and J by 5 bases, with 8 bases in the junction unmatched. Library preparation was by the immunoSEQ multiplex PCR assay. Here the immuneACCESS table is served through TCRdb, limited to in-frame sequences with V and J called. Missing clones are a known gap in these copies; in checked studies unresolved V genes cover under half, and the rest lacks a known reason. This sample has about 100,000 clones in its table, and over 85% of those were observed once. The ten largest clones add up to about 1.3% of the sample. Remarks on this clone: The antigen this receptor binds is unknown. No base quality information exists; no much larger clone differs at one position.

This chain joins TRBV25-1 to TRBJ2-7, with 10 central nucleotides matching TRBD1. The source was peripheral blood, collected in the second trimester of pregnancy. The receptor was isolated from a female donor with multiple sclerosis, enrolled in a pregnancy study. The CDR3 is CATPPDRGHEQYF. DNA sequence: TGTGCCACCCCCCCCGACAGGGGGCACGAGCAGTACTTC.